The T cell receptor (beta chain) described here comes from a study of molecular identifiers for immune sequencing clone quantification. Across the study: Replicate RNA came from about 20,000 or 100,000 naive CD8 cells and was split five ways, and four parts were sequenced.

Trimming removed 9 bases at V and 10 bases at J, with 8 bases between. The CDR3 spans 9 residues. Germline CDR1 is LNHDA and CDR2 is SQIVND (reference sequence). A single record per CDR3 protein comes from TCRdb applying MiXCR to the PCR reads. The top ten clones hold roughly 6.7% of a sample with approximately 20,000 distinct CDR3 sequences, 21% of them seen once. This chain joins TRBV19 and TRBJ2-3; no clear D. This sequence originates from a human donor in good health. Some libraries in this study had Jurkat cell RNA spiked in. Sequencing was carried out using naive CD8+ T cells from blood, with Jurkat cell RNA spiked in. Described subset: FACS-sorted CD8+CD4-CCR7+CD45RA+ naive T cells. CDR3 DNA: TGTGCCAGACGGCAGGCGCAGTATTTT. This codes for CARRQAQYF.